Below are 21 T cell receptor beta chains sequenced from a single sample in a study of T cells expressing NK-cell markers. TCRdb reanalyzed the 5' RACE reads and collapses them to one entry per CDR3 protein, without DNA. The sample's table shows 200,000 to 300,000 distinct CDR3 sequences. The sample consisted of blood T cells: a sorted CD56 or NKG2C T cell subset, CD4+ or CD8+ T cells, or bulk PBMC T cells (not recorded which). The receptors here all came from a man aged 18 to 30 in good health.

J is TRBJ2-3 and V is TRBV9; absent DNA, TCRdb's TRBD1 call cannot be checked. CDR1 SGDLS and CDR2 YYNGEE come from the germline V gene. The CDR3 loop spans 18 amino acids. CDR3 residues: CASSVDWWGDVETDTQYF.

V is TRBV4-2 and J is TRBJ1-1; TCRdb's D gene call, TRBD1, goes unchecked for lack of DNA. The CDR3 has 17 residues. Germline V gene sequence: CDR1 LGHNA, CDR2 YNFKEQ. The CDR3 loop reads CASSHEPTGTGNSEAFF.

This CDR3 is CASKLVGAQETQYF. This chain links TRBV6-1 with TRBJ2-5; TCRdb reports TRBD1, a call that lacks DNA to check it against. The CDR3 consists of 14 residues. Germline CDR1 is MNHNS and CDR2 is SASEGT.

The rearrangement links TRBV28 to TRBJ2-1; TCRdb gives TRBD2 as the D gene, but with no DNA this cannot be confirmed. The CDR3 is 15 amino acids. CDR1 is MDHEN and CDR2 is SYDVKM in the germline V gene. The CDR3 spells CASSSLAPSYNEQFF.

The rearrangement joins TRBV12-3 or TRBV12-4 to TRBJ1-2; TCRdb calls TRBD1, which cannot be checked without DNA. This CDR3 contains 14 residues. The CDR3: CASSLGVGTYGYTF.

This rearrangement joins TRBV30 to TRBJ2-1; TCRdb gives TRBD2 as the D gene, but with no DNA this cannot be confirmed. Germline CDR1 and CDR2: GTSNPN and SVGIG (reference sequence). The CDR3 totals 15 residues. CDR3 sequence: CAGGLALSSYNEQFF.

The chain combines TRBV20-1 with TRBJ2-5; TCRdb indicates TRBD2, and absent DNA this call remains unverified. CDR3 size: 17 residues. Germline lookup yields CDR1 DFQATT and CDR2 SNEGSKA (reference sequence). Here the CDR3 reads CSAPRTSGIGWSETQYF.

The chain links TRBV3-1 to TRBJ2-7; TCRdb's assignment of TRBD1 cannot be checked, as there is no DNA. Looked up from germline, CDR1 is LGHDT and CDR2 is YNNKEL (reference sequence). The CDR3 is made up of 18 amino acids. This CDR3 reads CASSQGPTSGQGRHEQYF.

CDR3: CSAPQGANEKLFF. This chain joins TRBV20-1 and TRBJ1-4; no DNA is available, so the TRBD1 call from TCRdb remains unchecked. This CDR3 region has 13 residues. In germline, CDR1 is DFQATT, CDR2 SNEGSKA (reference sequence).

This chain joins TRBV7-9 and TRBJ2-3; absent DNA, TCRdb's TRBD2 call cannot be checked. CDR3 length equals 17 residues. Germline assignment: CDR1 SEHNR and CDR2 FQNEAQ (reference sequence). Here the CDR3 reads CASSLSGGRRYTDTQYF.

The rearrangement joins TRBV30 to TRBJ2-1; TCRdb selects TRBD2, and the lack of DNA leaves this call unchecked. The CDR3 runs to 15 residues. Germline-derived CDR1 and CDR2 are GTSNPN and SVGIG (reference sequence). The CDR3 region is CAWRPTSGPHNEQFF.

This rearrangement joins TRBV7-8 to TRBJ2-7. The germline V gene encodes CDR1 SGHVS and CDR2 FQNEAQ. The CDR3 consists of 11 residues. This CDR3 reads CASSFGTEQYF.

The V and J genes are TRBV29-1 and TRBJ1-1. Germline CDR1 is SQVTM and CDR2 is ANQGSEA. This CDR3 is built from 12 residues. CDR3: CSGRELTTEAFF.

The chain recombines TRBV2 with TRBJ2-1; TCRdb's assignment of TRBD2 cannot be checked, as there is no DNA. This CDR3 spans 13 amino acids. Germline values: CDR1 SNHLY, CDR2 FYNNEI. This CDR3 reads CASSELGRNEQFF.

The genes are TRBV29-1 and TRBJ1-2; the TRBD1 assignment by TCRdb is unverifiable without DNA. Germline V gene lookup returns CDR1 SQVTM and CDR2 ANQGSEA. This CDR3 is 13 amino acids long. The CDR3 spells CSVGQGINYGYTF.

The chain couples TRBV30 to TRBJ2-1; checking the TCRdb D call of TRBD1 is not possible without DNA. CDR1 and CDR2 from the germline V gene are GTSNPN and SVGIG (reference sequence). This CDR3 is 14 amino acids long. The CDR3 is CAWSVLALYNEQFF.

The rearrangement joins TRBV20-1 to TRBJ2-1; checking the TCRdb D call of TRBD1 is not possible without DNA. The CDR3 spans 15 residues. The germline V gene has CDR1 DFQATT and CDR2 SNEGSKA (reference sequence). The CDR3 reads CSARDPKGASNEQFF.

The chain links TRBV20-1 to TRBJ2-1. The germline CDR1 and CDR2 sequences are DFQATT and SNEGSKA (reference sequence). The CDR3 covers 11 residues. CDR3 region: CSADFYNEQFF.

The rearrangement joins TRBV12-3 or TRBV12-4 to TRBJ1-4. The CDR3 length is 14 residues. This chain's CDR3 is CASRLWGPNEKLFF.

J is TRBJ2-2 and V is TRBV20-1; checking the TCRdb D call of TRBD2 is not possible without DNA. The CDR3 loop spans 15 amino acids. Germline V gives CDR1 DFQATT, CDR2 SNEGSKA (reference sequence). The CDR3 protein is CSAARGLAYTGELFF.

The CDR3: CASYLMDSSNQPQHF. The chain combines TRBV7-2 with TRBJ1-5; with no DNA, the TCRdb D assignment of TRBD1 cannot be verified. Germline CDR1 is SGHTA and CDR2 is FQGNSA. The CDR3 runs to 15 residues. Together with reference TRBV7-2 and TRBJ1-5, the CDR3 gives the full variable domain: GAGVSQSPSNKVTEKGKDVELRCDPISGHTALYWYRQSLGQGLEFLIYFQGNSAPDKSGLPSDRFSAERTGGSVSTLTIQRTQQEDSAVYLCASYLMDSSNQPQHFGDGTRLSIL.